This paragraph covers one TCR beta chain sequence. The antigen remains undetermined. Germline values: CDR1 SNHLY, CDR2 FYNNEI. This CDR3 spans 11 amino acids. V was pared by 6 bases and J by 5 bases, with 7 bases between. Use of 60 Vbeta and 13 Jbeta primers characterized the PCR. The repertoire was sequenced with immunoSEQ multiplex PCR; TCRdb's copy has only in-frame clones and lacks some. The top ten hold over 1% of the sample, which has about 130,000 clones, about 84% seen once. The sample comes from a study of cytomegalovirus exposure and HLA in healthy donors. Overall study findings and caveats: Apart from CMV serostatus, no immune exposure information was available.

The V call is TRBV2, the J call TRBJ2-5; a weak D match, TRBD1 (5 bases). The material sequenced was PBMCs. The sequence derives from a boy between 5 and 17 years old in good health and CMV-seronegative. DNA of the CDR3: TGTGCCAGCAGAAACAGGGAGACCCAGTACTTC. It yields the protein CASRNRETQYF.